What follows are 17 T cell receptor beta chains derived from one specimen sequenced in a study of CD8+CD57+ T cells in acquired aplastic anemia. In patients chosen for sequencing, flow cytometry had shown CD8+CD57+ cell expansion. The use of genomic DNA as template underpinned the TCR beta VDJ and CDR3 profiling. TCRdb re-called the reads through MiXCR, storing one row per CDR3 protein. Found here are about half a million distinct CDR3 sequences, approximately 32% of them singletons; the top ten hold less than 0.85%. Sequencing used sorted CD4+, CD8+, or CD8+CD57+ T cells (not recorded which) from PBMCs. The receptors derive from a human donor with aplastic anemia.

In this sample, this clonotype turned up once. The J gene is TRBJ2-5, the V gene TRBV2; 9 bases are a match to TRBD2. V lost 1 base and J lost 1; bases outside the gene matches: 7. This CDR3 has 17 amino acids. Per germline, CDR1 SNHLY and CDR2 FYNNEI. The CDR3 is CASSEDLRGGAQETQYF. The CDR3 DNA reads TGTGCCAGCAGTGAAGACCTGCGCGGGGGGGCCCAAGAGACCCAGTACTTC.

The CDR3 coding sequence is TGTGCTAGTGGTTTGGTGGGTGGAGTTGAAGCTTTCTTT. Translating gives CASGLVGGVEAFF. The V call is TRBV12-5, the J call TRBJ1-1, with unresolved D. Deletions cut 0 bases from V and 7 bases from J, with 9 bases between. This CDR3 is 13 amino acids long. The germline CDR1 and CDR2 sequences are LGHNT and FRNRAP.

This clonotype was recorded at least ten times. The genes are TRBV7-9 and TRBJ1-5, with D maybe TRBD1 (6 bases). V dropped 5 bases and J dropped 3 bases, with 11 bases sitting between them. Germline V gene data show CDR1 as SEHNR and CDR2 as FQNEAQ (reference sequence). The CDR3 has 14 amino acids. The CDR3 DNA reads TGTGCCAGCAGCGCCCACAGGGACAATCAGCCCCAGCATTTT. Amino acid sequence: CASSAHRDNQPQHF. The full variable domain, its missing parts supplied by reference TRBV7-9 and TRBJ1-5, is DTGVSQNPRHKITKRGQNVTFRCDPISEHNRLYWYRQTLGQGPEFLTYFQNEAQLEKSRLLSDRFSAERPKGSFSTLEIQRTEQGDSAMYLCASSAHRDNQPQHFGDGTRLSIL.

This clonotype was seen repeatedly, ten times or more. The chain is built from TRBV19 and TRBJ1-2, with D possibly matching TRBD1 (6 bases). V gave up 3 bases and J gave up 8 bases, with 19 bases separating them. Looked up from germline, CDR1 is LNHDA and CDR2 is SQIVND (reference sequence). The length of the CDR3 is 15 residues. The CDR3 region has the DNA TGTGCCAGTAGTATCCCCTTTAGGGGGGAGGACGGCTACACCTTC. Residues: CASSIPFRGEDGYTF.

Note on this clonotype: A much larger clonotype is one base distant, so this may be a read error. This chain links TRBV6-5 with TRBJ1-5; D uncertain. This CDR3 spans 10 amino acids. Trimming removed 8 bases at V and 6 bases at J, with 5 bases between. CDR1 and CDR2 from the germline V gene are MNHEY and SVGAGI. In DNA, the CDR3 is TGTGCCAGCGGAAGTCAGCCCCAGCATTTT. It translates to CASGSQPQHF.

This clonotype was recorded at least ten times. This chain links TRBV7-2 with TRBJ1-2, with D perhaps matching TRBD1 (5 bases). Per germline, CDR1 SGHTA and CDR2 FQGNSA. The CDR3 is 15 amino acids. The germline V and J ends were trimmed by 2 bases and 0 bases, with 10 bases remaining between them. The CDR3 sequence is CASSLITGANYGYTF. In DNA, the CDR3 is TGTGCCAGCAGCTTAATTACAGGAGCTAACTATGGCTACACCTTC.

A word on this clonotype: A much larger clonotype is one base distant, so this may be a read error. This sequence joins TRBV5-3 and TRBJ2-7; D is perhaps TRBD2 (5 bases). Being an ORF, TRBV5-3 has a function that is uncertain. The CDR3 length is 12 residues. V was shortened by 9 bases and J by 4 bases, with 14 bases between the two germline ends. CDR3 in amino acids: CANSLAPYEQYF. The CDR3 DNA sequence: TGTGCCAACAGCTTAGCGCCTTACGAGCAGTACTTC.

There are many counts of this clonotype. This rearrangement joins TRBV7-2 to TRBJ2-7; a weak D match, TRBD2 (5 bases). Trimming took 1 base from V and 5 from J, leaving 12 bases between them. CDR3 length: 14 amino acids. Per germline, CDR1 SGHTA and CDR2 FQGNSA. The chain's CDR3 is CASSLDSGSDEQYF. The CDR3 DNA is TGTGCCAGCAGCTTAGATTCGGGGTCGGACGAGCAGTACTTC.

CDR3 protein: CATSDLSHTGDQYF. CDR3 DNA: TGTGCCACCAGTGATTTGTCGCATACCGGGGACCAGTACTTC. The chain joins TRBV24-1 to TRBJ2-5; weak D call: TRBD2 (5 bases). This CDR3 is 14 amino acids long. Germline V lookup: CDR1 KGHDR, CDR2 SFDVKD. The V gene lost 0 bases and the J gene lost 10 bases, with 14 bases spanning the gap.

This clonotype appeared many times. The V gene is TRBV19, the J gene TRBJ1-1; 7 bases line up with TRBD1. V shed 6 bases and J 4 bases; nucleotides not matched to a gene: 2. The length of the CDR3 is 12 residues. CDR1 LNHDA and CDR2 SQIVND come from the germline V gene (reference sequence). CDR3 loop: CASRGQLTEAFF. The DNA of the CDR3 is TGTGCCAGTAGGGGACAGCTCACTGAAGCTTTCTTT.

In this sample, this clonotype turned up many times. The gene calls are TRBV7-2 and TRBJ1-5; D call uncertain. Germline CDR1 and CDR2: SGHTA and FQGNSA. Trimming removed 2 bases from V and 6 bases from J, with 5 bases in between. The CDR3 consists of 12 residues. The CDR3 sequence is CASSLFSQPQHF. Written as DNA, the CDR3 is TGTGCCAGCAGCTTATTTTCTCAGCCCCAGCATTTT.

This clonotype showed up just once. V and J are TRBV2 and TRBJ1-6; TRBD1 might be the D (6 bases). From germline, CDR1 is SNHLY and CDR2 FYNNEI. The V end was cut by 6 bases, the J end by 8 bases, with 11 bases between. This CDR3 is 13 amino acids long. The CDR3 DNA reads as TGTGCCAGCAGCCTACAGGGATATTCACCCCTCCACTTT. The encoded protein is CASSLQGYSPLHF.

About this clonotype: With a much larger clone just one base away, this may be a read error. The CDR3 reads CASSLGRFSSPLHF. CDR3 nucleotide sequence: TGTGCCAGCAGCTTGGGTCGTTTCAGTTCACCCCTCCACTTT. The V call is TRBV11-2, the J call TRBJ1-6; D not certain. Germline lookup yields CDR1 SGHAT and CDR2 FQNNGV. The CDR3 runs 14 residues. V dropped 3 bases and J dropped 9 bases, with 12 bases sitting between them. Complete variable domain (other parts from reference TRBV11-2 and TRBJ1-6): EAGVAQSPRYKIIEKRQSVAFWCNPISGHATLYWYQQILGQGPKLLIQFQNNGVVDDSQLPKDRFSAERLKGVDSTLKIQPAKLEDSAVYLCASSLGRFSSPLHFGNGTRLTVT.

Worth noting for this clonotype: The conserved final phenylalanine or tryptophan is absent from the CDR3, which likely points to a read error. The DNA is omitted, as the CDR3 cannot be located on it reliably, and the CDR3 follows TCRdb's listing. This chain links TRBV15 with TRBJ2-2. Counting both end residues, the CDR3 totals 8 amino acids. Germline lookup yields CDR1 LNHNV and CDR2 YYDKDF (reference sequence). CDR3 amino acids: CATSRAVQ.

This clonotype was seen ten or more times. V is TRBV7-8 and J is TRBJ1-2; D perhaps matches TRBD1 (6 bases). There are 15 residues in the CDR3. Trimming removed 5 bases from V and 3 bases from J, with 16 bases in between. Germline lookup yields CDR1 SGHVS and CDR2 FQNEAQ. CDR3 nucleotide sequence: TGTGCCAGCAGCCCAAACACTAACAGGGACTATGGCTACACCTTC. Its protein is CASSPNTNRDYGYTF.

In this sample, this clonotype turned up a few times. The chain uses TRBV11-1 and TRBJ1-6; weak D call: TRBD1 (5 bases). The germline V gene encodes CDR1 SGHAT and CDR2 FQDESV (reference sequence). The CDR3 has 14 residues. V was shortened by 11 bases and J by 5 bases, with 16 bases between the two germline ends. CDR3 nucleotides: TGTGCCTGGAGCTCCGGGACCAATAATTCACCCCTCCACTTT. Translating gives CAWSSGTNNSPLHF.

This clonotype was seen only a few times. A much larger clone lies a single base off, so this may be a read error. This chain links TRBV10-2 with TRBJ2-5, with a weak D call TRBD2 (5 bases). Per germline, CDR1 WSHSY and CDR2 SAAADI. The CDR3 has 14 residues. V shed 2 bases and J shed 7 bases, with 14 bases lying between them. CDR3: CASSEGPSYWTQYF. The CDR3 DNA sequence: TGCGCCAGCAGTGAGGGGCCTAGCTACTGGACCCAGTACTTC.